This TCR beta chain was obtained from a study of T cell repertoires in cytomegalovirus infection. Study background: Both CMV infection and a matching HLA type were indicated by public TCR beta signatures. Study-level points and caveats: Summed frequency of shared TCR beta families picked out CMV carriers who also had the relevant HLA. Dominating the ex vivo response were HLA-C-restricted CMV-specific TCR beta clonotypes.

On this clonotype: Its antigen is undetermined.

The V gene lost 3 bases and the J gene lost 4 bases, with 13 bases spanning the gap. Germline CDR1 reads SGHRS; CDR2 reads YFSETQ. The CDR3 is 14 amino acids. TCRdb reprocessed the reads with MiXCR, giving one entry per CDR3 protein. The table includes 250,000 to 300,000 distinct CDR3 sequences, 12% to 15% detected once. J is TRBJ1-1 and V is TRBV5-1, with no clear D. The sequenced sample was PBMCs. This TCR came from a human donor in good health (CMV status not recorded). Some clones in this sample may be carry-over from other donors' samples. CDR3 DNA sequence: TGCGCCAGCAGCTACAACGGTGGCAGCACTGAAGCTTTCTTT. Translating gives CASSYNGGSTEAFF.